This T cell receptor beta chain is drawn from a study of shared clonotypes between healthy human individuals. Germline loops: CDR1 SGHDT, CDR2 YYEEEE. The CDR3 runs 15 residues. V shed 4 bases and J 5 bases; nucleotides not matched to a gene: 5. Data came from immunoSEQ multiplex PCR; TCRdb stores just in-frame clones and leaves some out. The sample consists of some 980,000 clones, more than 75% of them appearing once. The source is a man aged 18 to 30 in good health. The sequenced sample was memory CD4+ T cells sorted from blood. Specified subset: CD45RA-negative fraction. The chain uses TRBV5-6 and TRBJ1-4; TRBD1 matches 10 bases. The CDR3 region is CASSEQGQGNEKLFF. In DNA form, the CDR3 reads TGTGCCAGCAGCGAGCAGGGACAGGGGAATGAAAAACTGTTTTTT.